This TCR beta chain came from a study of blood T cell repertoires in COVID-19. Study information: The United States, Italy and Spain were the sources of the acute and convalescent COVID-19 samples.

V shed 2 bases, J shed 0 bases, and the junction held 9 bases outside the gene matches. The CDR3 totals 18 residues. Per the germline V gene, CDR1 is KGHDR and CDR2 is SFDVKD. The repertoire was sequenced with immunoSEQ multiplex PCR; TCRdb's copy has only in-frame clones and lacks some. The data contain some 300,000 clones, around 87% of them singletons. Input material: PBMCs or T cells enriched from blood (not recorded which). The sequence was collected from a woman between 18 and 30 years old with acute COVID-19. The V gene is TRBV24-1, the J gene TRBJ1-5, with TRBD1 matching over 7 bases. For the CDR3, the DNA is TGTGCCACCAGTGATTCGACAGGGTCAAGGTCTAGCAATCAGCCCCAGCATTTT. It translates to CATSDSTGSRSSNQPQHF.